Here is one T cell receptor beta chain with its context. The data were taken from a study of cytomegalovirus exposure and HLA in healthy donors. The germline V gene has CDR1 SNHLY and CDR2 FYNNEI. The CDR3 runs to 17 residues. Trimming at V came to 1 base and at J to 5 bases, leaving 13 bases not matched to a gene. The PCR made use of 60 Vbeta and 13 Jbeta primers. Assay used: immunoSEQ multiplex PCR; TCRdb lists only in-frame clones, some missing. The data contain 150,000 to 200,000 clones, 80% to 85% of them seen just once; the ten biggest clones take up about 1.8%. This TCR came from a woman aged 18-30 years in good health and CMV-seronegative. The sample comprised PBMCs. The chain employs TRBV2 and TRBJ2-5, with 7 bases identical to TRBD1. In nucleotides, the CDR3 is TGTGCCAGCAGTGAAGTGGGTTTTGGACAGGCGCTGGAGACCCAGTACTTC. This encodes CASSEVGFGQALETQYF.